This T cell receptor (beta chain) was captured by sequencing in a study of tumor-infiltrating lymphocytes in primary liver carcinoma. Extraction of RNA together with DNA used about 17-31 mg of unsorted bulk tissue. The CDR3 has 16 amino acids. CDR1 and CDR2 (germline): MNHEY, SVGAGI. About this clonotype: The junction shows a germline mismatch at one end, possibly a read error.

The investigators made TCR beta cDNA from about 510 ng total RNA, using a constant-region primer. Modified slightly, ARM-PCR produced TCR beta libraries over three nested multiplex PCR rounds. Amplification in the first two PCR rounds was performed using TRBV1-TRBV30 forward primers and a C-beta reverse primer for around 9 cycles each. TCRdb re-called the multiplex PCR reads through MiXCR, storing one row per CDR3 protein. The sample includes 44,000 or so distinct CDR3 sequences, less than 85% of them seen just once. The clonotype originates from a middle-aged man with primary liver carcinoma and hepatitis B virus infection. The sequencing input was liver tumor tissue from sampling region 5. The subset is: tumor region T5, tumor centre. J is TRBJ2-6 and V is TRBV6-5; D is possibly TRBD1 (6 bases). CDR3 bases: TGTGACAGCAGTCCTCAAACAGGGTCATGGGCCAACGTCATGACTTTC. Residues: CDSSPQTGSWANVMTF.